The subject of this entry is one T cell receptor beta chain. Its antigen remains undetermined. No base qualities exist here, and no much larger clone lies one base off it. The CDR3 holds 12 amino acids from the cysteine to the phenylalanine. Only the CDR3 region is kept as DNA, spanning 36 bases read in frame from base 1. CDR1 is given as MNHEY and CDR2 as SMNVEV, both from the germline V gene (reference sequence). V gives up 6 bases and J gives up 7 bases, and the segment between their germline ends measures 9 bases. Read against the paper, the sample's time point label means: pretreatment peripheral blood. A cohort of about 27 patients with locally advanced or metastatic urothelial carcinoma, treated at Memorial Sloan Kettering on a trial protocol, was included. Peripheral blood mononuclear cells were collected from each patient pretreatment and during treatment, giving between 1 and 8 total time points per patient. The Qiagen DNeasy Blood extraction kit was used to purify genomic DNA from total PBMCs and tumor samples. PBMCs were collected pretreatment and during treatment and were isolated and stored as previously described.

These data belong to a study of PD-L1 blockade in urothelial cancer (dated by TCRdb to 2017 to 2019). Regarding the research as a whole: Every patient began therapy at some point between 2013 and 2015 and was given atezolizumab 1,200 mg intravenously every 3 weeks. About 90% of the 29 patients were males with bladder-origin urothelial cancer, and about 65% of the roughly 30 reported a prior smoking history. Patients had an ECOG performance status of 0 or 1 and had received between 0 and 3 prior chemotherapy regimens. Blood samples were analyzed 3 weeks after the start of treatment (second dose) and 6 weeks after the start of treatment. Blood samples gave a median of about 130,000 T cells and under 85,000 unique TCRs, with a median clonality of approximately 0.078. The study was an exploratory multi-omic analysis of somatic, immune and clinical correlates of response to PD-L1 blockade with atezolizumab in urothelial cancer. Pretreatment tumor samples and matched peripheral blood, collected serially before and after atezolizumab treatment, underwent TCR sequencing. Durable clinical benefit was defined as a progression-free survival longer than 6 months, and TCR features were additionally tested against progression-free survival and overall survival. In the same patients who had TCR sequencing, pretreatment tumors also underwent whole exome sequencing and RNA sequencing. Under 10 patients reached durable clinical benefit, while roughly 22 patients did not. Some 29 patients had pretreatment blood TCR-seq, some 25 had at least one posttreatment blood collection, and some 25 had tumor TCR-seq.

The paper as a whole reports these results and caveats: Because the sample size was small (n ≈ 27) and many exploratory analyses were performed, the results are intended to be hypothesis-generating. Patients with durable benefit showed greater expansion of tumor-associated TCR clones in peripheral blood 3 weeks after starting treatment (n ≈ 23, p = 0.022). A pretreatment peripheral blood TCR clonality below the median was linked to improved progression-free and overall survival.

Synthetic TCR analog templates were spiked into each PCR to estimate absolute template abundance from read counts. The immunoSEQ assay was used to amplify TCRbeta CDR3 regions from genomic DNA with bias-controlled V and J gene primers. Sequencing of rearranged TCRbeta segments was performed at approximately 20X coverage. Per the source publication's procedure: Clustering was used to correct sequencing errors, and CDR3s were annotated against IMGT so that V, D and J genes could be assigned. Only productive TCRbeta rearrangements were used in downstream analyses, excluding out-of-frame or stop-codon sequences. Clonality was computed as one minus Shannon entropy normalized by the log of the number of unique productive sequences. Clones differing between time points or between blood and tumor were identified by Fisher's exact test with Benjamini-Hochberg correction at adjusted p below 0.01. The source is immuneACCESS, and TCRdb retained only in-frame sequences with V and J called. Part of the clones is not carried over; for the studies checked, unresolved V genes explain less than half of this, and the remainder is unexplained. V, J and clone size are those of that table, while D and trimming were read from the DNA. The sample has tens of thousands of clones on record, around 85% of them singletons. In total, the top ten clones hold about 7.4% of the sample.

The clonotype was recovered from a middle-aged man with urothelial cancer. Sequenced here: PBMCs, sampled around atezolizumab (anti-PD-L1) treatment. The rearranged segments are TRBV27 and TRBJ2-2; no confident D gene assignment can be made. The DNA sequence reads TGTGCCAGCAGGTTAGGGCTCGGGGAGCTGTTTTTT. This sequence encodes CASRLGLGELFF.